The 9 T cell receptor beta chains reported below all come from one sample, sequenced in a study of shared clonotypes between healthy human individuals. Only CD45RO-negative cells positively selected for CCR7 counted as naive CD8 cells, so terminally differentiated effector memory CD45RA+ cells were excluded. Sequenced by immunoSEQ multiplex PCR; TCRdb stores in-frame clones only, minus some. The table includes around 2,000,000 clones, about 93% detected once. Input material: naive CD8+ T cells from PBMCs. These receptors all stem from a young man in good health. Some clones in this sample may be carry-over from other donors' samples.

The V and J genes are TRBV5-1 and TRBJ2-1, with a possible D match to TRBD2 (5 bases). Trimming stripped 0 bases from V and 6 bases from J, with 22 bases between. Per the germline V gene, CDR1 is SGHRS and CDR2 is YFSETQ. The CDR3 runs to 18 residues. CDR3 coding DNA: TGCGCCAGCAGCTTGGCGGGCAGACTGCCCGGGATTTCCAATGAGCAGTTCTTC. It specifies CASSLAGRLPGISNEQFF.

Only one count was recorded for this clone. The J gene is TRBJ1-2, the V gene TRBV28, with TRBD1 identical over 11 bases. CDR1 is MDHEN, CDR2 SYDVKM, per germline. Trimming removed 8 bases from V and 8 bases from J; junction bases left unmatched: 13. The CDR3 has 15 amino acids. CDR3 amino acids: CASLDRGRDSRGYTF. The CDR3 bases are TGTGCCAGCCTGGACAGGGGGCGCGACTCTAGAGGCTACACCTTC.

Regarding this clone: The same CDR3 arises from other DNA sequences in this sample as well. V is TRBV28 and J is TRBJ2-5; D gene uncertain. Looked up from germline, CDR1 is MDHEN and CDR2 is SYDVKM. Trimming shortened V by 5 bases and J by 3 bases, and 1 base separated the two germline ends. The length of the CDR3 is 10 residues. The DNA of the CDR3 is TGTGCCAGCAGTAAAGAGACCCAGTACTTC. Its protein product is CASSKETQYF. The full variable domain, rest sourced from reference TRBV28 and TRBJ2-5, is DVKVTQSSRYLVKRTGEKVFLECVQDMDHENMFWYRQDPGLGLRLIYFSYDVKMKEKGDIPEGYSVSREKKERFSLILESASTNQTSMYLCASSKETQYFGPGTRLLVL.

V usage is TRBV11-2 and J usage is TRBJ2-5, with D possibly being TRBD1 (5 bases). Gene TRBJ2-7 matches the end of the DNA better, so the J call may be wrong. Per the germline V gene, CDR1 is SGHAT and CDR2 is FQNNGV. The length of the CDR3 is 14 residues. The CDR3 loop is CASSPPGAPYEQYF. In DNA form, the CDR3 reads TGTGCCAGCAGCCCCCCTGGGGCTCCCTACGAGCAGTACTTC.

The rearrangement uses TRBV14 and TRBJ2-7, with unresolved D. CDR1 and CDR2 from the germline V gene are SGHDN and FVKESK. The CDR3 runs to 15 residues. Trimming removed 4 bases from V and 4 bases from J, with 17 bases in between. The CDR3 DNA reads TGTGCCAGCAGCCCCACGGTCACGTTCCTATACGAGCAGTACTTC. Protein product: CASSPTVTFLYEQYF. The variable domain in full, with the rest retrieved from reference TRBV14 and TRBJ2-7, is EAGVTQFPSHSVIEKGQTVTLRCDPISGHDNLYWYRRVMGKEIKFLLHFVKESKQDESGMPNNRFLAERTGGTYSTLKVQPAELEDSGVYFCASSPTVTFLYEQYFGPGTRLTVT.

The chain couples TRBV28 to TRBJ1-2, with D perhaps TRBD1 (5 bases). Trimming removed 6 bases from V and 0 bases from J, with 11 bases in between. This CDR3 is 14 amino acids long. Germline CDR1 MDHEN, CDR2 SYDVKM. For the CDR3, the DNA is TGTGCCAGCAGACTGGGCAGGGCTAACTATGGCTACACCTTC. This codes for CASRLGRANYGYTF.

This rearrangement joins TRBV7-9 to TRBJ2-1; D possibly matches TRBD1 or TRBD2 (5 bases each). The V end lost 10 bases, the J end lost 4 bases, and 20 bases lay between the germline ends. The CDR3 runs 15 residues. Per germline, CDR1 SEHNR and CDR2 FQNEAQ (reference sequence). Here the CDR3 DNA reads TGTGCCATCCCACCTATGCGAGGGGAATACAATGAGCAGTTCTTC. Translated, it gives CAIPPMRGEYNEQFF.

V is TRBV14 and J is TRBJ2-1; TRBD2 aligns across 7 bases. The CDR3 spans 16 residues. Germline lookup yields CDR1 SGHDN and CDR2 FVKESK. V was pared by 4 bases and J by 7 bases, with 13 bases of the junction left unmatched. The CDR3 region is CASSLPSGPTVNEQFF. In nucleotides, the CDR3 is TGTGCCAGCAGCCTACCTAGCGGCCCCACGGTTAATGAGCAGTTCTTC.

The J gene is TRBJ1-1, the V gene TRBV5-1; 9 bases align to TRBD1. The length of the CDR3 is 13 residues. J gave up 7 bases and V 6 bases, and 7 bases lay outside the gene matches. The germline CDR1 and CDR2 sequences are SGHRS and YFSETQ. The CDR3 DNA sequence: TGCGCCAGCACCCACGGGACAGGGTTTGAAGCTTTCTTT. This translates into CASTHGTGFEAFF.